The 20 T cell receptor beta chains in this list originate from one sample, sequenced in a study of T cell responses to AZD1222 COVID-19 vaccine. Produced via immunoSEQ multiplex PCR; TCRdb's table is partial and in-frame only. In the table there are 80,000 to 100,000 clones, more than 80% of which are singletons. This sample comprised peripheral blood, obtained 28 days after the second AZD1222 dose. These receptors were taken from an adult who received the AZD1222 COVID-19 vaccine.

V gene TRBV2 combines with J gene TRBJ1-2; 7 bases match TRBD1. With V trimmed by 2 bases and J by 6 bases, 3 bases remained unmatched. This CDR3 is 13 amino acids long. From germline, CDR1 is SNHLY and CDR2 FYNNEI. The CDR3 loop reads CASSEIGGDGYTF. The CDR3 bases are TGTGCCAGCAGTGAAATAGGGGGCGATGGCTACACCTTC.

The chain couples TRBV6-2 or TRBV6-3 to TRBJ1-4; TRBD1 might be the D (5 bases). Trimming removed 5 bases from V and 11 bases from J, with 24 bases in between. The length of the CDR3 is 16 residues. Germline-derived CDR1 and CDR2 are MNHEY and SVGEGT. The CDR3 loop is CASSPTGTVGMNKLFF. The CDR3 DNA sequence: TGTGCCAGCAGTCCGACCGGGACGGTGGGGATGAATAAACTGTTTTTT.

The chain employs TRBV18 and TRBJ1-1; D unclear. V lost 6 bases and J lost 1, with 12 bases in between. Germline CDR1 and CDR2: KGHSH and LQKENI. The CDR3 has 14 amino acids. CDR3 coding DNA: TGTGCCAGCTCCAGTCCGGAACAGAACACTGAAGCTTTCTTT. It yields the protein CASSSPEQNTEAFF.

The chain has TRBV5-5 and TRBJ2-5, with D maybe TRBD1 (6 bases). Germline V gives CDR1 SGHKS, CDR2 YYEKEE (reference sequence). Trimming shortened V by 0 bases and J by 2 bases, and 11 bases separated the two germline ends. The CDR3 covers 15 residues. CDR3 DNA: TGTGCCAGCAGCTTGGAAGGGACATCTCAAGAGACCCAGTACTTC. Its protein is CASSLEGTSQETQYF.

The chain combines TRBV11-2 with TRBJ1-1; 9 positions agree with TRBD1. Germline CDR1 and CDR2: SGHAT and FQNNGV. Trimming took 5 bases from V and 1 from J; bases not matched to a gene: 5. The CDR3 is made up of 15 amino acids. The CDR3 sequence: CASSPTGGGNTEAFF. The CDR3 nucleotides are TGTGCCAGCAGCCCGACAGGGGGAGGGAACACTGAAGCTTTCTTT.

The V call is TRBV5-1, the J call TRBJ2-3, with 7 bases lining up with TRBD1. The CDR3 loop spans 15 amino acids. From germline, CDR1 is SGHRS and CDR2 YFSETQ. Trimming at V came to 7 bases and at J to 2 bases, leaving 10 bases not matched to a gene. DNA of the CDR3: TGCGCCAGCTCGCTCCGGGACAGAGACACAGATACGCAGTATTTT. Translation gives CASSLRDRDTDTQYF. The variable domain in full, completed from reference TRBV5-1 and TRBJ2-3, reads KAGVTQTPRYLIKTRGQQVTLSCSPISGHRSVSWYQQTPGQGLQFLFEYFSETQRNKGNFPGRFSGRQFSNSRSEMNVSTLELGDSALYLCASSLRDRDTDTQYFGPGTRLTVL.

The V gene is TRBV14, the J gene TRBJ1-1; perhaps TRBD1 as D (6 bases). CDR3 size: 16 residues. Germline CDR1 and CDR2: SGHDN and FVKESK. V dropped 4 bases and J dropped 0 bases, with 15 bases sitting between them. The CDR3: CASSPRQELMNTEAFF. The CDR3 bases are TGTGCCAGCAGCCCCAGACAGGAGCTAATGAACACTGAAGCTTTCTTT.

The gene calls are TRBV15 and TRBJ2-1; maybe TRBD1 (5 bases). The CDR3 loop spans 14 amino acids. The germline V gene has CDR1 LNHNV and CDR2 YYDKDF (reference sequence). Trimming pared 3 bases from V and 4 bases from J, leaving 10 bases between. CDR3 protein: CATSSPRTYNEQFF. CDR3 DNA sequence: TGTGCCACCAGCAGTCCCCGGACATACAATGAGCAGTTCTTC.

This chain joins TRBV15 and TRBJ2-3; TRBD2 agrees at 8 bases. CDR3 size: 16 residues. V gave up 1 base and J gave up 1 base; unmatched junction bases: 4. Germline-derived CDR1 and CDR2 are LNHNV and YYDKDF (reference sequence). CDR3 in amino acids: CATSRGSSGGTDTQYF. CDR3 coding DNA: TGTGCCACCAGCAGAGGGAGTAGCGGGGGCACAGATACGCAGTATTTT.

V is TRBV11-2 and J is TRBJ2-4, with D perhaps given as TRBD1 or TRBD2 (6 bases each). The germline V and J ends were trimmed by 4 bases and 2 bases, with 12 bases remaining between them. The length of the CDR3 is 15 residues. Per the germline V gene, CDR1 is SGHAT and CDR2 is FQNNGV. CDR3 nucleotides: TGTGCCAGCAGCTCCGGAGGGGGGTCCAAAAACATTCAGTACTTC. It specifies CASSSGGGSKNIQYF.

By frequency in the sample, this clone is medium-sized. The DNA of the CDR3 is TGTGCCAGTAGTATAGGATCCGGGACAGGGAATGAAAAACTGTTTTTT. Its translation is CASSIGSGTGNEKLFF. The genes are TRBV19 and TRBJ1-4; 9 positions agree with TRBD1. The length of the CDR3 is 16 residues. Germline lookup yields CDR1 LNHDA and CDR2 SQIVND (reference sequence). V lost 1 base and J lost 5; bases outside the gene matches: 5.

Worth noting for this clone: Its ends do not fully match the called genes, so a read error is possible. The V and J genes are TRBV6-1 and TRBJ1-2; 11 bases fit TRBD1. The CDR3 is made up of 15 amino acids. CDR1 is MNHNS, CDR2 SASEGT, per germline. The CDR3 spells CASSELGQGAYGHTF. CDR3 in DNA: TGTGCCAGCAGTGAACTAGGACAGGGGGCCTATGGCCACACCTTC.

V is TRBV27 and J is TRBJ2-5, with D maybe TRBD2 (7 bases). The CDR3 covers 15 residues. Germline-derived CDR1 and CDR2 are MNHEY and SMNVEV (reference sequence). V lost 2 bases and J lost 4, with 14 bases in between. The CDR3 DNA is TGTGCCAGCAGTTTAGCGGGGGCGCCAGGAGAGACCCAGTACTTC. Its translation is CASSLAGAPGETQYF.

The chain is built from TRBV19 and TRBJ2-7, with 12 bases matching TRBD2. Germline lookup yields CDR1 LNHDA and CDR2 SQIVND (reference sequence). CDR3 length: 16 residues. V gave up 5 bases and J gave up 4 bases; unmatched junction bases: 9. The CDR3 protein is CASSYRLAGEGYEQYF. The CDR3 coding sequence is TGTGCCAGTAGTTACCGACTAGCGGGAGAAGGGTACGAGCAGTACTTC.

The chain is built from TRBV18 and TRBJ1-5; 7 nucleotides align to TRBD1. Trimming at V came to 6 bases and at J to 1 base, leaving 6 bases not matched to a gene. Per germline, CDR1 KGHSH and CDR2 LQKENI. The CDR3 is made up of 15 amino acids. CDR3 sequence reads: CASSRDSISNQPQHF. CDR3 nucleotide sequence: TGTGCCAGCTCCCGGGACAGCATAAGCAATCAGCCCCAGCATTTT.

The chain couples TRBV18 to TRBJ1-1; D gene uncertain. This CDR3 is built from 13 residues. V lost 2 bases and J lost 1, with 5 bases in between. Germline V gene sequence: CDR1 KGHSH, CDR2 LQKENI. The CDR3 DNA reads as TGTGCCAGCTCACCAGCAGGGAACACTGAAGCTTTCTTT. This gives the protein CASSPAGNTEAFF.

DNA for the CDR3: TGTGCCAGCAGCCCCCACAGGGGGCGCGAGGACATTCAGTACTTC. This codes for CASSPHRGREDIQYF. V usage is TRBV13 and J usage is TRBJ2-4; 9 bases agree with TRBD1. The CDR3 extends over 15 amino acids. The trim removed 5 bases at V and 8 bases at J, leaving 10 bases unmatched. Germline V gene data show CDR1 as PRHDT and CDR2 as FYEKMQ (reference sequence). Filled out from reference TRBV13 and TRBJ2-4, the complete variable domain reads AAGVIQSPRHLIKEKRETATLKCYPIPRHDTVYWYQQGPGQDPQFLISFYEKMQSDKGSIPDRFSAQQFSDYHSELNMSSLELGDSALYFCASSPHRGREDIQYFGAGTRLSVL.

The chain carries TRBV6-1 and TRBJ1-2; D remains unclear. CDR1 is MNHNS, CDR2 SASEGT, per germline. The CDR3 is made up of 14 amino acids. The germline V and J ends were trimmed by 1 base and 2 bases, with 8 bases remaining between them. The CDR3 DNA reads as TGTGCCAGCAGTGAAGGAGTAGGGAACTATGGCTACACCTTC. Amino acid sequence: CASSEGVGNYGYTF.

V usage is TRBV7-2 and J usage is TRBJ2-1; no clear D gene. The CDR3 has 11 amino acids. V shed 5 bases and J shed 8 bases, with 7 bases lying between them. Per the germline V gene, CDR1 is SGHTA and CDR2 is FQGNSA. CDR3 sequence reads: CASSRFDEQFF. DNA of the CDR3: TGTGCCAGCAGCAGGTTCGATGAGCAGTTCTTC.

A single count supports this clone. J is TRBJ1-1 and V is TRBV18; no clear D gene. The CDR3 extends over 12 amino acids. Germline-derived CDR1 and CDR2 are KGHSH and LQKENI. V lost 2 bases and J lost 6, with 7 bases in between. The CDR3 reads CASSPEGAEAFF. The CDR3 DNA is TGTGCCAGCTCACCAGAGGGAGCTGAAGCTTTCTTT.